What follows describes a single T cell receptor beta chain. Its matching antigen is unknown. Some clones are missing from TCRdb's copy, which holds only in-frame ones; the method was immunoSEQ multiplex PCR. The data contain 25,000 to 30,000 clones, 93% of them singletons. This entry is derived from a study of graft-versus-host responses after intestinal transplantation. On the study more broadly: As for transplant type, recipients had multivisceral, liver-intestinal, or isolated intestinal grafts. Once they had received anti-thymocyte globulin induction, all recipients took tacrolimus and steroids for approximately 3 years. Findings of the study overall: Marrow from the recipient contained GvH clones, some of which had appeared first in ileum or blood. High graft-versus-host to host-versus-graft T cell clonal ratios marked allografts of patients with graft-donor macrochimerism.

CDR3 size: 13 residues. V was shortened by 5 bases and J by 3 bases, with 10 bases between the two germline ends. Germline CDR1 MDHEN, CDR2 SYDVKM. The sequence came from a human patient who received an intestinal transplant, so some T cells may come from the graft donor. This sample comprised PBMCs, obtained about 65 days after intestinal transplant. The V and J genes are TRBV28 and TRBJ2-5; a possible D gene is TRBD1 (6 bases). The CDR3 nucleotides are TGTGCCAGCAGTACGCCAGGGGAAGAGACCCAGTACTTC. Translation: CASSTPGEETQYF.